This T cell receptor beta chain was sequenced in a study of T cell repertoires in cytomegalovirus infection. Findings and limits, study-wide: There were carriers of CMV plus the relevant HLA, and cumulative public TCR beta family frequency identified them.

This clonotype appeared many times. The antigen remains undetermined. This CDR3 contains 17 residues. With 6 bases removed from V and 4 bases from J, the gap between germline ends came to 24 bases. TCRdb passed the reads through MiXCR, listing each CDR3 protein once. The repertoire includes fewer than 550,000 distinct CDR3 sequences, about 10% of them detected once, and roughly 10% sits in the top ten. This receptor was obtained from a human donor in good health (CMV status not recorded). Some clones in this sample may be carry-over from other donors' samples. The specimen was PBMCs. The rearrangement uses TRBV12-3 or TRBV12-4 and TRBJ1-2; D remains ambiguous. The CDR3 reads CASRSWMEGYALYGYTF. CDR3 DNA sequence: TGTGCCAGCAGATCTTGGATGGAAGGCTACGCACTCTATGGCTACACCTTC.